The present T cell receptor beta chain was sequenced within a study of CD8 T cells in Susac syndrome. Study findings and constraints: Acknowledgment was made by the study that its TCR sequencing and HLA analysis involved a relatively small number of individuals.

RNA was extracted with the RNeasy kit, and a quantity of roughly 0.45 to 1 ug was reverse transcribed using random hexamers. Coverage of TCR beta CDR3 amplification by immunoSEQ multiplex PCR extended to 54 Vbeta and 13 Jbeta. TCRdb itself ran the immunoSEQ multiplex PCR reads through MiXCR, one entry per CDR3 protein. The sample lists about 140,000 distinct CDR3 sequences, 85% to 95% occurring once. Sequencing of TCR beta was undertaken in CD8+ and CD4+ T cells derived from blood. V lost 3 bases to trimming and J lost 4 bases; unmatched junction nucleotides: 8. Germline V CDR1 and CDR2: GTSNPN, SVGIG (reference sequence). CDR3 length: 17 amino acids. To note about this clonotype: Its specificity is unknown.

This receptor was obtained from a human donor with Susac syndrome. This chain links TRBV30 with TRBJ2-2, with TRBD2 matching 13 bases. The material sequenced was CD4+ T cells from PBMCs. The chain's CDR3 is CAWREQGLAGSTGELFF. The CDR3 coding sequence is TGTGCCTGGAGGGAACAGGGACTAGCGGGGAGCACCGGGGAGCTGTTTTTT. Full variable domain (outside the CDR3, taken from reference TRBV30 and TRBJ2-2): SQTIHQWPATLVQPVGSPLSLECTVEGTSNPNLYWYRQAAGRGLQLLFYSVGIGQISSEVPQNLSASRPQDRQFILSSKKLLLSDSGFYLCAWREQGLAGSTGELFFGEGSRLTVL.